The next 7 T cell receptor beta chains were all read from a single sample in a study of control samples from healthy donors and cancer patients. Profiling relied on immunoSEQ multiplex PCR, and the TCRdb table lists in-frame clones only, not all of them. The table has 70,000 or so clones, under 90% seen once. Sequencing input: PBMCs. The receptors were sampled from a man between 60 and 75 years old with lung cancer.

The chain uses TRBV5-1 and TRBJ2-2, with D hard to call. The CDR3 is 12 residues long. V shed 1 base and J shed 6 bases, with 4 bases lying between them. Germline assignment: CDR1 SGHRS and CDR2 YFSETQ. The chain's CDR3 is CASSLSAGELFF. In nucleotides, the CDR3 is TGCGCCAGCAGCTTGAGTGCCGGGGAGCTGTTTTTT.

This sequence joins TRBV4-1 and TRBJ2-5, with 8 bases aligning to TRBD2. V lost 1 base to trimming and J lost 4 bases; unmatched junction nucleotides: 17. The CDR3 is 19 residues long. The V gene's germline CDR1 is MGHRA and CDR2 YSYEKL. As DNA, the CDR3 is TGCGCCAGCAGCCAAGTCGATATCGGGGGAAGACGGGAGGGAGAGACCCAGTACTTC. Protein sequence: CASSQVDIGGRREGETQYF.

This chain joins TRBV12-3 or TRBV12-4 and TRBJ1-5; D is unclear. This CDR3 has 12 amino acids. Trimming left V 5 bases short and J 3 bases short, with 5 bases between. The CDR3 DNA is TGTGCCAGCAGTAGCCCCAATCAGCCCCAGCATTTT. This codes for CASSSPNQPQHF.

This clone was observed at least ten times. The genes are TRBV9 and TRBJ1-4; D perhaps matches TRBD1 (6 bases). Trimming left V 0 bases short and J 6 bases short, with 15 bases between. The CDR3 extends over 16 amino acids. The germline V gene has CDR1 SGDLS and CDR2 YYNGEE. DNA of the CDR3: TGTGCCAGCAGCGTAGACCCCAGGGGAGGATATGAAAAACTGTTTTTT. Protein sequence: CASSVDPRGGYEKLFF. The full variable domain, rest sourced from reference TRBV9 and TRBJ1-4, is DSGVTQTPKHLITATGQRVTLRCSPRSGDLSVYWYQQSLDQGLQFLIQYYNGEERAKGNILERFSAQQFPDLHSELNLSSLELGDSALYFCASSVDPRGGYEKLFFGSGTQLSVL.

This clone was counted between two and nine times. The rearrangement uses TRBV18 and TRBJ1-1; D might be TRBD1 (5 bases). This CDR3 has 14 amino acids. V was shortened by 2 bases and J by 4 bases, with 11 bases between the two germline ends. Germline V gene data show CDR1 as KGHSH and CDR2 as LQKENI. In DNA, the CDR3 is TGTGCCAGCTCACCAAGGGGAGGGAGCACTGAAGCTTTCTTT. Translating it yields CASSPRGGSTEAFF. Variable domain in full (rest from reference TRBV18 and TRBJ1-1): NAGVMQNPRHLVRRRGQEARLRCSPMKGHSHVYWYRQLPEEGLKFMVYLQKENIIDESGMPKERFSAEFPKEGPSILRIQQVVRGDSAAYFCASSPRGGSTEAFFGQGTRLTVV.

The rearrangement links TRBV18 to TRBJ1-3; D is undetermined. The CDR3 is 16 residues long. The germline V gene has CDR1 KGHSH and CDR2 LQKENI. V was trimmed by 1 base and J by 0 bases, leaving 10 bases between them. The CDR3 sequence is CASSPRSHRSGNTIYF. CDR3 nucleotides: TGTGCCAGCTCACCACGGAGCCACCGCTCTGGAAACACCATATATTTT.

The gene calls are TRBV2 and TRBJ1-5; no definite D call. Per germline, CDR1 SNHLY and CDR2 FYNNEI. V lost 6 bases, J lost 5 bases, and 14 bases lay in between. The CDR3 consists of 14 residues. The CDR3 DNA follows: TGTGCCAGCAGGGGAACCTTTAACGATCAGCCCCAGCATTTT. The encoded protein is CASRGTFNDQPQHF.